This TCR beta chain appears in the sequencing data of a study of blood T cells in healthy people across ages. A sample-barcoded 5' primer and a J-beta primer mix were used in a second PCR of about 6 to 11 cycles. From the 5' RACE reads, TCRdb called clonotypes with MiXCR, one entry per CDR3 protein. The profile shows 800,000 or so distinct CDR3 sequences, 46% of them singletons. In terms of origin and age, donors were healthy Caucasian individuals from Russia aged about 6 to 90. Researchers collected about 9.7 milliliters of peripheral blood from every single donor. Study results and limitations: In the absence of known donor CMV status, changes in expanded clonotypes were possibly confounded.

A remark on this clonotype: Its antigen is currently unknown.

The TCR sequence derives from a man older than 75 in good health. Specimen: blood.

The CDR3 is CSVELEGAHYNEQYF. For the CDR3, the DNA is TGCAGCGTTGAGTTAGAGGGGGCGCACTACAATGAGCAGTACTTC. This rearrangement joins TRBV29-1 to TRBJ2-5; 7 nucleotides line up with TRBD1. Germline V gives CDR1 SQVTM, CDR2 ANQGSEA. The junction had 18 bases not matched to a gene; V was cut back by 3 bases and J by 11 bases. The CDR3 consists of 15 residues.